Listed here are 10 T cell receptor beta chains from one sample, sequenced in a study of read filtering for tumor transcriptome and immune sequencing. The library was built from about 400 ng RNA with molecular barcoded adaptors for alpha/delta and beta/gamma chains. A single record per CDR3 protein comes from TCRdb applying MiXCR to the reads. Here the sample spans about 40,000 distinct CDR3 sequences, roughly an eighth being singletons. Sample: a population of CD138-negative cells sorted from bone marrow. The receptors derive from a donor at least 40 years old with multiple myeloma.

This clonotype was found many times. The gene calls are TRBV28 and TRBJ2-4, with 9 bases aligning to TRBD2. V trimming: 4 bases; J trimming: 6 bases; junction bases outside the gene matches: 7. The CDR3 covers 15 residues. Germline assignment: CDR1 MDHEN and CDR2 SYDVKM. DNA of the CDR3: TGTGCCAGCAGTTCCACGGGACTAGCAGGAAACATTCAGTACTTC. Protein: CASSSTGLAGNIQYF.

This clonotype was seen at least ten times. This chain links TRBV12-3 or TRBV12-4 with TRBJ1-3; D not resolved. The CDR3 has 16 residues. Trimming pared 6 bases from V and 4 bases from J, leaving 19 bases between. DNA of the CDR3: TGTGCCAGCAGCCAAGTATCTAGCCGCCTCGGAAACACCATATATTTT. It encodes CASSQVSSRLGNTIYF.

This clonotype has only a few counts. A much larger clone lies a single base off, so this may be a read error. A read error is likely, as this CDR3 ends without the conserved phenylalanine or tryptophan. The chain recombines TRBV11-2 with TRBJ2-3; 7 bases map to TRBD2. This CDR3 contains 14 residues. The V segment lost 0 bases and the J segment 4 bases; nucleotides outside the gene matches: 1. In germline, CDR1 is SGHAT, CDR2 FQNNGV. The CDR3 region is CASSLEGGADTQYS. As DNA, the CDR3 is TGTGCCAGCAGCTTAGAGGGGGGGGCAGATACGCAGTATTCT.

Ten or more counts support this clonotype. V is TRBV19 and J is TRBJ1-2; D call uncertain. V was shortened by 6 bases and J by 2 bases, with 13 bases between the two germline ends. This CDR3 contains 14 residues. CDR1 is LNHDA and CDR2 is SQIVND in the germline V gene (reference sequence). The CDR3 DNA reads as TGTGCCAGTAGCTCCTGGACGGGGAACTATGGCTACACCTTC. Translating gives CASSSWTGNYGYTF.

This rearrangement joins TRBV5-6 to TRBJ2-3; 10 bases align to TRBD2. Losses at the gene ends were 5 bases for V and 8 bases for J; bases not matched to a gene: 11. The CDR3 contains 15 residues. Germline V gives CDR1 SGHDT, CDR2 YYEEEE. The CDR3: CASREGLANLGTQYF. The CDR3 DNA reads TGTGCCAGCAGGGAGGGACTAGCGAATCTTGGTACGCAGTATTTT.

This clonotype showed up many times. V usage is TRBV5-4 and J usage is TRBJ2-1, with 11 nucleotides matching TRBD2. J lost 7 bases, V lost 6 bases, and 6 bases had no gene match. Germline V gene lookup returns CDR1 SGHNT and CDR2 YYREEE (reference sequence). The CDR3 contains 14 residues. As DNA, the CDR3 is TGTGCCAGCAAACTAGCGGGAGATAGGAATGAGCAGTTCTTC. This encodes CASKLAGDRNEQFF.

A note on this clonotype: A far larger clone is only one base removed, so a read error is likely. This sequence joins TRBV11-1 and TRBJ2-1; 8 bases are shared with TRBD2. V was pared by 1 base and J by 6 bases, with 14 bases of the junction left unmatched. Germline V gene sequence: CDR1 SGHAT, CDR2 FQDESV (reference sequence). This CDR3 comprises 18 residues. The CDR3 coding sequence is TGTGCCAGCAGCTTAGTTATTAGCGGGACTATGACAGGCAATGAGCAGTTCTTC. Translated: CASSLVISGTMTGNEQFF.

Note on this clonotype: A much larger clone lies a single base off, so this may be a read error. The V call is TRBV6-1, the J call TRBJ1-1; D perhaps matches TRBD1 (6 bases). The germline V gene has CDR1 MNHNS and CDR2 SASEGT. V gave up 9 bases and J gave up 4 bases, with 9 bases separating them. The CDR3 extends over 11 amino acids. The CDR3 loop is CASDRSTEAFF. The DNA of the CDR3 is TGTGCCAGTGACAGGAGCACTGAAGCTTTCTTT.

In its sample, this clonotype was seen many times. V is TRBV11-3 and J is TRBJ2-7, with 9 bases that match TRBD1. V was pared by 5 bases and J by 4 bases, with 12 bases of the junction left unmatched. The CDR3 loop spans 16 amino acids. Germline V CDR1 and CDR2: SGHNT, YENEEA. The CDR3 DNA reads as TGTGCCAGCAGCCCCAACCCTAGGGGGACAGGGTACGAGCAGTACTTC. Amino acid sequence: CASSPNPRGTGYEQYF. Supplemented by reference TRBV11-3 and TRBJ2-7, the full variable domain reads EAGVVQSPRYKIIEKKQPVAFWCNPISGHNTLYWYLQNLGQGPELLIRYENEEAVDDSQLPKDRFSAERLKGVDSTLKIQPAELGDSAVYLCASSPNPRGTGYEQYFGPGTRLTVT.

As regards this clonotype: This may be a read error, as it is one base from a much larger clone. Since no conserved phenylalanine or tryptophan closes the CDR3, a read error is the likely cause. This sequence joins TRBV7-2 and TRBJ2-7, with D unresolved. Trimming took off 5 bases at V and 5 bases at J, with 10 bases between the two ends. The germline V gene has CDR1 SGHTA and CDR2 FQGNSA. The CDR3 length is 12 residues. CDR3 nucleotides: TGTGCCAGCAGCCTTTTGGGAAACGAGCAGTACATC. The encoded protein is CASSLLGNEQYI.